Listed below are T cell receptor beta chains from one sample, sequenced in a study of OX40 agonist ivuxolimab in advanced cancers. Assay used: immunoSEQ multiplex PCR; TCRdb lists only in-frame clones, some missing. This table has tens of thousands of clones, approximately 91% appearing once. Sample: CD4+ or CD8+ T cells sorted from blood, taken in a trial of the OX40 agonist ivuxolimab. These receptors were collected from an adult with an advanced solid tumor such as melanoma, head and neck, liver or kidney cancer. Each CDR3 is given with its conserved first and last residue. A D gene is named only where the DNA matches it firmly. Expanded clones get a size class; other rows say once, few or many, or leave the size out.

D gene: NA; J gene: TRBJ2-1; clone size: NA; V gene: TRBV30; CDR3 protein: CAWSVRARGGNEQFF; CDR3 DNA: TGTGCCTGGAGTGTAAGGGCTAGGGGTGGGAATGAGCAGTTCTTC
D gene: NA; J gene: TRBJ2-7; clone size: NA; V gene: TRBV27; CDR3 protein: CASSFSGAYEQYF; CDR3 DNA: TGTGCCAGCAGTTTCTCGGGGGCCTACGAGCAGTACTTC
D gene: TRBD1; J gene: TRBJ2-7; clone size: NA; V gene: TRBV11-1; CDR3 protein: CASSARPQGAYEQYF; CDR3 DNA: TGTGCCAGCAGCGCCCGACCGCAGGGGGCCTACGAGCAGTACTTC
D gene: TRBD1; J gene: TRBJ1-1; clone size: NA; V gene: TRBV28; CDR3 protein: CASSFPMIGTGELGAFF; CDR3 DNA: TGTGCCAGCAGTTTCCCTATGATAGGGACAGGGGAGCTTGGAGCTTTCTTT
D gene: TRBD1; J gene: TRBJ2-7; clone size: NA; V gene: TRBV28; CDR3 protein: CASKNRGRFEDEQYF; CDR3 DNA: TGTGCCAGCAAAAACAGGGGACGGTTCGAGGACGAGCAGTACTTC
D gene: TRBD2; J gene: TRBJ2-1; clone size: NA; V gene: TRBV13; CDR3 protein: CASSLGLAGQNEQFF; CDR3 DNA: TGTGCCAGCAGCTTAGGACTAGCGGGACAGAATGAGCAGTTCTTC
D gene: TRBD2; J gene: TRBJ2-1; clone size: NA; V gene: TRBV7-9; CDR3 protein: CASSQGLAGGPRVYNEQFF; CDR3 DNA: TGTGCCAGCAGCCAGGGACTAGCGGGGGGCCCCCGGGTGTACAATGAGCAGTTCTTC
D gene: NA; J gene: TRBJ2-7; clone size: NA; V gene: TRBV5-4; CDR3 protein: CASSSPTGGEQYF; CDR3 DNA: TGTGCCAGCAGCTCCCCGACAGGAGGCGAGCAGTACTTC
D gene: NA; J gene: TRBJ2-2; clone size: many; V gene: TRBV9; CDR3 protein: CASNDRLTGELFF; CDR3 DNA: TGTGCCAGCAATGACAGACTCACCGGGGAGCTGTTTTTT
D gene: NA; J gene: TRBJ1-1; clone size: NA; V gene: TRBV7-9; CDR3 protein: CASSLGSPRVNTEAFF; CDR3 DNA: TGTGCCAGCAGCTTAGGAAGCCCCCGGGTGAACACTGAAGCTTTCTTT
D gene: NA; J gene: TRBJ2-1; clone size: NA; V gene: TRBV4-1; CDR3 protein: CASSLIGVSSTYNEQFF; CDR3 DNA: TGCGCCAGCAGCCTCATAGGGGTTAGCTCGACCTACAATGAGCAGTTCTTC
D gene: NA; J gene: TRBJ2-2; clone size: NA; V gene: TRBV28; CDR3 protein: CASSSRLNTGELFF; CDR3 DNA: TGTGCCAGCAGTTCGCGCCTCAACACCGGGGAGCTGTTTTTT
D gene: TRBD2; J gene: TRBJ2-3; clone size: once; V gene: TRBV27; CDR3 protein: CASSPRGSGGTGGDGTDTQYF; CDR3 DNA: TGTGCCAGCAGCCCTCGGGGCAGCGGGGGGACCGGGGGAGATGGCACAGATACGCAGTATTTT
D gene: NA; J gene: TRBJ1-1; clone size: NA; V gene: TRBV28; CDR3 protein: CASSLPPSTVPNTEAFF; CDR3 DNA: TGTGCCAGCAGTTTACCGCCGTCGACAGTCCCCAACACTGAAGCTTTCTTT
D gene: NA; J gene: TRBJ2-1; clone size: medium-sized; V gene: TRBV10-3; CDR3 protein: CAISDHRGGPGWEKQFF; CDR3 DNA: TGTGCCATCAGTGACCATCGAGGGGGGCCCGGTTGGGAAAAGCAGTTCTTC
D gene: TRBD1; J gene: TRBJ2-7; clone size: NA; V gene: TRBV27; CDR3 protein: CASLPWTGSYEQYF; CDR3 DNA: TGTGCCAGCCTTCCCTGGACAGGTTCCTACGAGCAGTACTTC
D gene: NA; J gene: TRBJ2-2; clone size: NA; V gene: TRBV9; CDR3 protein: CASSVGGTGELFF; CDR3 DNA: TGTGCCAGCAGCGTAGGAGGAACCGGGGAGCTGTTTTTT
D gene: NA; J gene: TRBJ1-4; clone size: NA; V gene: TRBV11-2; CDR3 protein: CASSRTGSEEKLFF; CDR3 DNA: TGTGCCAGCAGTCGAACAGGGTCGGAGGAAAAACTGTTTTTT
D gene: TRBD1; J gene: TRBJ2-7; clone size: NA; V gene: TRBV5-1; CDR3 protein: CASSSGQGGSYEQYF; CDR3 DNA: TGCGCCAGCAGCTCGGGACAGGGGGGTTCCTACGAGCAGTACTTC
D gene: NA; J gene: TRBJ2-1; clone size: NA; V gene: TRBV15; CDR3 protein: CATSREPRGYYNEQFF; CDR3 DNA: TGTGCCACCAGCAGAGAACCCCGGGGCTACTACAATGAGCAGTTCTTC
D gene: NA; J gene: TRBJ1-1; clone size: NA; V gene: TRBV13; CDR3 protein: CASSLGTLTEAFF; CDR3 DNA: TGTGCCAGCAGCTTAGGGACACTCACTGAAGCTTTCTTT
D gene: NA; J gene: TRBJ1-3; clone size: NA; V gene: TRBV7-6; CDR3 protein: CASSYDTSSGNTIYF; CDR3 DNA: TGTGCCAGCAGCTACGACACATCCTCTGGAAACACCATATATTTT
D gene: NA; J gene: TRBJ2-3; clone size: NA; V gene: TRBV10-3; CDR3 protein: CAISGGEGTDTQYF; CDR3 DNA: TGTGCCATCAGCGGGGGTGAGGGCACAGATACGCAGTATTTT
D gene: NA; J gene: TRBJ2-7; clone size: NA; V gene: TRBV21-1; CDR3 protein: CASSKVFSRSEQYF; CDR3 DNA: TGTGCCAGCAGCAAAGTTTTCTCGCGTAGCGAGCAGTACTTC
D gene: NA; J gene: TRBJ2-3; clone size: NA; V gene: TRBV13; CDR3 protein: CASSYGVGGTTDTQYF; CDR3 DNA: TGTGCCAGCAGCTACGGCGTGGGGGGTACCACAGATACGCAGTATTTT
D gene: TRBD1; J gene: TRBJ1-4; clone size: NA; V gene: TRBV6-1; CDR3 protein: CASSEGQGAEKLFF; CDR3 DNA: TGTGCCAGCAGTGAGGGACAGGGGGCTGAAAAACTGTTTTTT
D gene: TRBD1; J gene: TRBJ2-7; clone size: NA; V gene: TRBV4-3; CDR3 protein: CASSQGQGWSYEQYF; CDR3 DNA: TGCGCCAGCAGCCAAGGACAGGGATGGTCCTACGAGCAGTACTTC
D gene: TRBD2; J gene: TRBJ2-3; clone size: NA; V gene: TRBV13; CDR3 protein: CASSPWTSGGPGHWDTQYF; CDR3 DNA: TGTGCCAGCAGCCCATGGACTAGCGGGGGGCCGGGCCACTGGGATACGCAGTATTTT